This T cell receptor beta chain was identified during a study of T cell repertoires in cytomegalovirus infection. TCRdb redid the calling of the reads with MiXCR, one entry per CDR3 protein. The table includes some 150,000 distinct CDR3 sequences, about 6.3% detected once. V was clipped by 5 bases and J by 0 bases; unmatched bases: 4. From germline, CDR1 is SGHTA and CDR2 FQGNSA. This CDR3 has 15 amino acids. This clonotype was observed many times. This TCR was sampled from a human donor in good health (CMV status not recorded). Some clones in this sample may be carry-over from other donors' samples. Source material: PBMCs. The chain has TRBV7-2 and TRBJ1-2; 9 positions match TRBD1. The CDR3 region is CASSTTGGANYGYTF. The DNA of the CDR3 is TGTGCCAGCAGCACTACAGGGGGCGCTAACTATGGCTACACCTTC.